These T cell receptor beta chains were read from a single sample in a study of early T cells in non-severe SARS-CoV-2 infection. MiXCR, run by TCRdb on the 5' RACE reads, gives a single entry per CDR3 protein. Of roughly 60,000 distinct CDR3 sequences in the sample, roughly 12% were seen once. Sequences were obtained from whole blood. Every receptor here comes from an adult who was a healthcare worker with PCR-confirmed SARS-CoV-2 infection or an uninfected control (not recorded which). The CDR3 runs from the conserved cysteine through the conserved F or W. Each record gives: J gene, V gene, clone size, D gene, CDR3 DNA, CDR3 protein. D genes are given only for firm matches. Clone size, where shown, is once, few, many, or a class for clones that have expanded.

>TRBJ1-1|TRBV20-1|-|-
TGCAGTGCCATAAAGAACACTGAAGCTTTCTTT
CSAIKNTEAFF
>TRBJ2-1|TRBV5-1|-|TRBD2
TGCGCCAGCAGCAAATTTAGCGGGGGAGACAATGAGCAGTTCTTC
CASSKFSGGDNEQFF
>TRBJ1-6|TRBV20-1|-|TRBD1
TGCAGTGCTAGAGACTCAGACAGGGAGAGTTCACCCCTCCACTTT
CSARDSDRESSPLHF
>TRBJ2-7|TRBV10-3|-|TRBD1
TGTGCCATCAGTGTACGGGACAGTTCCTACGAGCAGTACTTC
CAISVRDSSYEQYF
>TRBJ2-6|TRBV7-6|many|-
TGTGCCAGCAGCTTACCCTCTGGGGCCAACGTCCTGACTTTC
CASSLPSGANVLTF
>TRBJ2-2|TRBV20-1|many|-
TGCAGTGCTAGTCCCGGACGGTCGAGGGAGCTGTTTTTT
CSASPGRSRELFF
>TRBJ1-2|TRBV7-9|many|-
TGTGCCAGCAGGGACAAGCTCTATGGCTACACCTTC
CASRDKLYGYTF
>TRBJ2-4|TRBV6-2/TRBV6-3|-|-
TGTGCCAGCAGTTATAGGGACATTCAGTACTTC
CASSYRDIQYF
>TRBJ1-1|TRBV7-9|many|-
TGTGCCAGCAGCTCCCAGGGGACCACTGAAGCTTTCTTT
CASSSQGTTEAFF
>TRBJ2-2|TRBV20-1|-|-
TGCAGTGCCACAGGGACTACCTACACCGGGGAGCTGTTTTTT
CSATGTTYTGELFF
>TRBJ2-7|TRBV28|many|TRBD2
TGTGCCAGCAGTTTAGATCTGGCTAGCGGGATCCCCGAGCAGTACTTC
CASSLDLASGIPEQYF
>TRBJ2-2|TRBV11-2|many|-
TGTGCCAGCAGCTTTACGGCAGGGGAGCTGTTTTTT
CASSFTAGELFF
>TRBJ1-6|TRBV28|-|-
TGTGCCAGCAGCCCCCACGGGGAGAGCTCACCCCTCCACTTT
CASSPHGESSPLHF
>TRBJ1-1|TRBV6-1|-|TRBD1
TGTGCCAGCAGTGAAGCCCGACAGGGGGCAGGGGACACTGAAGCTTTCTTT
CASSEARQGAGDTEAFF
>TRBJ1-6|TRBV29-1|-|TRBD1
TGCAGCCCGCAGACAGGGGAGGACTTACCCCTCCACTTT
CSPQTGEDLPLHF
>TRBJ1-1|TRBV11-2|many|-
TGTGCCAGCAGCCCTGGGGGACACCTGAACACTGAAGCTTTCTTT
CASSPGGHLNTEAFF
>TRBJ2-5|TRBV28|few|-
TGTGCCAGCAGTCTCGCCCCGGGGGCGCAGGAGACCCAGTACTTC
CASSLAPGAQETQYF
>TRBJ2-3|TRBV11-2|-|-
TGTGCCAGCGCCGCTAGCACAGATACGCAGTATTTT
CASAASTDTQYF
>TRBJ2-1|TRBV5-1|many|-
TGCGCCAGCAGCTTGGATATGGTTAGCTCCTACAATGAGCAGTTCTTC
CASSLDMVSSYNEQFF
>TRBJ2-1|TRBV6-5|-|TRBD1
TGTGCCAGCAGCCCCGGGGACAGGGGTACATACAATGAGCAGTTCTTC
CASSPGDRGTYNEQFF
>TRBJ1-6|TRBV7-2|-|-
TGTGCCAGCAGCATCACAGGGAGTTCTAATTCACCCCTCCACTTT
CASSITGSSNSPLHF
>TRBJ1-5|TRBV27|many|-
TGTGCCAGCAGTTTACGCCAGAACAATCAGCCCCAGCATTTT
CASSLRQNNQPQHF
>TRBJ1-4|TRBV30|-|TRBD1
TGTGCCTGGAGAGGACAGGTAGTGGGTGAAAAACTGTTTTTT
CAWRGQVVGEKLFF
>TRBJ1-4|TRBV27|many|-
TGTGCCAGCAGCGGCGGGACACTTGCAACTAATGAAAAACTGTTTTTT
CASSGGTLATNEKLFF
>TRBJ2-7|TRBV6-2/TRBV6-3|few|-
TGTGCCAGCAGCCGATCACAGGGAGGCGGCGGATACGAGCAGTACTTC
CASSRSQGGGGYEQYF
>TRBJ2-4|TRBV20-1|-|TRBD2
TGCAGTGCCCGACGGGGGGATTTTGCCAAAAACATTCAGTACTTC
CSARRGDFAKNIQYF
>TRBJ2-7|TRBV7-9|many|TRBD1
TGTGCCAGCACCAGACAGGGTGCTTCCTACGAGCAGTACTTC
CASTRQGASYEQYF
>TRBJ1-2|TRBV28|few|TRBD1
TGTGCCAGCAGCCGGGGACAGTTCTATGGCTACACCTTC
CASSRGQFYGYTF
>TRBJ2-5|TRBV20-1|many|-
TGCAGTGCTCATGGGGGTATCCAAGAGACCCAGTACTTC
CSAHGGIQETQYF